The 32 T cell receptor beta chains listed next were all sequenced from one sample in a study of blood T cell repertoires in COVID-19. Sequenced by immunoSEQ multiplex PCR; TCRdb stores in-frame clones only, minus some. The sample contains a few hundred thousand clones, approximately 87% of which appear only once. Sequencing was done on a sample of peripheral blood. These TCRs come from a woman between 50 and 59 years old with active or convalescent COVID-19.

The chain uses TRBV19 and TRBJ2-2; 14 bases match TRBD2. From germline, CDR1 is LNHDA and CDR2 SQIVND (reference sequence). This CDR3 is built from 16 residues. Unmatched junction bases numbered 6, after V lost 7 bases and J lost 5 bases. The CDR3 here is CASTRGLAGVTGELFF. The CDR3 DNA is TGTGCCAGTACCCGGGGACTAGCGGGAGTAACCGGGGAGCTGTTTTTT.

This clone was observed a few times. The chain uses TRBV11-2 and TRBJ1-6; D is possibly TRBD1 (5 bases). The V end was cut by 5 bases, the J end by 7 bases, with 12 bases between. Germline V lookup: CDR1 SGHAT, CDR2 FQNNGV. This CDR3 is built from 14 residues. In DNA, the CDR3 is TGTGCCAGCAGCCCCGCCGGGGGAAATTCACCCCTCCACTTT. Amino acids: CASSPAGGNSPLHF.

The chain is built from TRBV27 and TRBJ2-7; 10 positions match TRBD1. The germline CDR1 and CDR2 sequences are MNHEY and SMNVEV (reference sequence). The J segment lost 3 bases and the V segment lost 5 bases, leaving 4 bases of the junction unmatched. This CDR3 comprises 14 residues. The CDR3 bases are TGTGCCAGCAGTCTAAGGACAGGGGGCTACGAGCAGTACTTC. As protein: CASSLRTGGYEQYF.

The chain couples TRBV7-2 to TRBJ2-6, with TRBD2 matching 7 bases. The germline V gene encodes CDR1 SGHTA and CDR2 FQGNSA. The length of the CDR3 is 18 residues. V gave up 1 base and J gave up 2 bases; unmatched junction bases: 8. The chain's CDR3 is CASSLVFGGGAGANVLTF. The CDR3 bases are TGTGCCAGCAGCTTAGTTTTTGGGGGGGGTGCTGGGGCCAACGTCCTGACTTTC.

A single count supports this clone. The genes are TRBV19 and TRBJ2-7, with a possible D match to TRBD2 (6 bases). V lost 6 bases and J 0 bases, leaving 30 bases between the germline ends. This CDR3 is 20 amino acids long. Germline V lookup: CDR1 LNHDA, CDR2 SQIVND (reference sequence). The CDR3 nucleotides read TGTGCCAGTAGCCCCCTCCCTGGGCCAGCGGGCATCGCACCCTCCTACGAGCAGTACTTC. Its protein is CASSPLPGPAGIAPSYEQYF.

V gene TRBV18 combines with J gene TRBJ1-6; tentatively, D is TRBD1 (6 bases). Germline V gene data show CDR1 as KGHSH and CDR2 as LQKENI. Trimming took off 2 bases at V and 7 bases at J, with 12 bases between the two ends. CDR3 length: 15 amino acids. CDR3 sequence: CASSPGGAWNSPLHF. In nucleotides, the CDR3 is TGTGCCAGCTCACCAGGGGGGGCCTGGAATTCACCCCTCCACTTT.

This chain uses TRBV19 with TRBJ1-4; TRBD1 is a possible D gene (5 bases). The V and J ends lost 3 bases and 8 bases respectively, with 16 bases between them. Germline V CDR1 and CDR2: LNHDA, SQIVND (reference sequence). The CDR3 is made up of 15 amino acids. For the CDR3, the DNA is TGTGCCAGTAGTATGTCCAGGGTTAAAAAAGAAAAACTGTTTTTT. Amino acid sequence: CASSMSRVKKEKLFF.

This clone occurred once. The chain has TRBV21-1 and TRBJ1-5. TRBV21-1 is annotated as a pseudogene. There are 17 residues in the CDR3. This chain's CDR3 is CASSQKGGQGLNQPQHF. The CDR3 DNA reads as TGTGCCAGCAGTCAAAAGGGGGGGCAGGGACTCAATCAGCCCCAGCATTTT.

This sequence joins TRBV11-1 and TRBJ1-1; D is uncertain. V lost 5 bases to trimming and J lost 1 base, with 5 bases between them. The V gene's germline CDR1 is SGHAT and CDR2 FQDESV (reference sequence). CDR3 length: 12 amino acids. CDR3: CASSHGNTEAFF. CDR3 sequence (DNA): TGTGCCAGCAGCCACGGGAACACTGAAGCTTTCTTT.

V is TRBV28 and J is TRBJ2-7; D possibly corresponds to TRBD1 (7 bases). Germline-derived CDR1 and CDR2 are MDHEN and SYDVKM. V lost 5 bases, J lost 2 bases, and 16 bases lay in between. The CDR3 is 15 amino acids. The CDR3 DNA reads TGTGCCAGCAGTGTCCCCGACAGGGAGGCCTACGAGCAGTACTTC. Encoded protein: CASSVPDREAYEQYF.

The chain employs TRBV5-1 and TRBJ1-1; 9 nucleotides line up with TRBD1. CDR1 SGHRS and CDR2 YFSETQ come from the germline V gene. This CDR3 contains 15 residues. The trim removed 1 base at V and 5 bases at J, leaving 6 bases unmatched. CDR3 sequence: CASSLLQGAWTEAFF. As DNA, the CDR3 is TGCGCCAGCAGCTTGTTACAGGGGGCTTGGACTGAAGCTTTCTTT.

This chain links TRBV14 with TRBJ2-7; the match to TRBD1 covers 8 bases. From germline, CDR1 is SGHDN and CDR2 FVKESK. V lost 4 bases to trimming and J lost 2 bases; unmatched junction nucleotides: 10. The CDR3 consists of 16 residues. CDR3 DNA: TGTGCCAGCAGCCGCACGAGGACAGGGAGACCCTACGAGCAGTACTTC. Protein product: CASSRTRTGRPYEQYF. The full variable domain, in which reference TRBV14 and TRBJ2-7 provide the parts outside the CDR3, is EAGVTQFPSHSVIEKGQTVTLRCDPISGHDNLYWYRRVMGKEIKFLLHFVKESKQDESGMPNNRFLAERTGGTYSTLKVQPAELEDSGVYFCASSRTRTGRPYEQYFGPGTRLTVT.

The J gene is TRBJ2-2, the V gene TRBV4-3; D not certain. V lost 9 bases and J 1 base, leaving 12 bases between the germline ends. The CDR3 is 14 amino acids. CDR1 and CDR2 (germline): LGHNA, YSLEER. CDR3 region: CASSEQENTGELFF. The CDR3 nucleotides read TGCGCCAGTTCCGAGCAGGAGAACACCGGGGAGCTGTTTTTT.

This sequence joins TRBV9 and TRBJ1-2; TRBD1 matches at 8 bases. Germline CDR1 reads SGDLS; CDR2 reads YYNGEE. The CDR3 has 14 amino acids. V gave up 4 bases and J gave up 3 bases; unmatched junction bases: 5. The CDR3 region is CASSPQGADYGYTF. CDR3 nucleotide sequence: TGTGCCAGCAGCCCCCAGGGGGCTGACTATGGCTACACCTTC.

This chain connects TRBV27 to TRBJ2-1; D is ambiguous. V lost 4 bases and J lost 0, with 7 bases in between. Germline assignment: CDR1 MNHEY and CDR2 SMNVEV (reference sequence). The CDR3 sequence is 14 residues long. In nucleotides, the CDR3 is TGTGCCAGCAGTTGGCAGGACTCCTACAATGAGCAGTTCTTC. It specifies CASSWQDSYNEQFF.

V gene TRBV30 combines with J gene TRBJ1-6; D is unclear. The germline V gene has CDR1 GTSNPN and CDR2 SVGIG (reference sequence). Trimming cost V 7 bases and J 5 bases, with 12 bases left between them. The CDR3 loop spans 13 amino acids. This chain's CDR3 is CASDTTDNSPLHF. CDR3 in DNA: TGTGCCTCCGACACCACAGATAATTCACCCCTCCACTTT.

To note about this clone: Other DNA sequences within the sample encode an identical CDR3. The V and J genes are TRBV18 and TRBJ1-2; D is unresolved. The V end was cut by 2 bases, the J end by 8 bases, with 9 bases between. CDR3 length: 12 residues. CDR1 KGHSH and CDR2 LQKENI come from the germline V gene. The CDR3 spells CASSPGSGGYTF. As DNA, the CDR3 is TGTGCCAGCTCACCAGGGTCGGGGGGCTACACCTTC.

The CDR3 loop is CASSSNQGQPQHF. DNA of the CDR3: TGTGCCAGCAGTTCTAACCAGGGACAGCCCCAGCATTTT. The chain links TRBV6-5 to TRBJ1-5; D might be TRBD1 (5 bases). The V end was cut by 4 bases, the J end by 7 bases, with 11 bases between. The germline gives CDR1 MNHEY, CDR2 SVGAGI. This CDR3 region has 13 residues.

This clone was picked up a small number of times. The V and J genes are TRBV10-3 and TRBJ1-1, with 8 bases identical to TRBD1. CDR1 ENHRY and CDR2 SYGVKD come from the germline V gene. With V trimmed by 8 bases and J by 2 bases, 10 bases remained unmatched. This CDR3 is built from 15 residues. The CDR3 sequence is CAIGQGLHPNTEAFF. CDR3 nucleotide sequence: TGTGCCATCGGACAGGGTCTTCACCCAAACACTGAAGCTTTCTTT.

The chain employs TRBV24-1 and TRBJ2-7; a possible D gene is TRBD1 (6 bases). Germline assignment: CDR1 KGHDR and CDR2 SFDVKD. V gave up 9 bases and J gave up 6 bases, with 17 bases separating them. This CDR3 has 13 amino acids. The CDR3 DNA is TGTGCCACCCAGGGGACAAACCTGGCCGAGCAGTACTTC. Its protein product is CATQGTNLAEQYF.

The rearrangement uses TRBV4-1 and TRBJ1-1; TRBD1 matches 7 bases. Per the germline V gene, CDR1 is MGHRA and CDR2 is YSYEKL. V lost 4 bases to trimming and J lost 0 bases; unmatched junction nucleotides: 11. The CDR3 contains 17 residues. The CDR3 sequence is CASSPRQGAGMNTEAFF. CDR3 bases: TGCGCCAGCAGCCCCCGACAGGGCGCGGGGATGAACACTGAAGCTTTCTTT.

The genes are TRBV19 and TRBJ2-7, with TRBD1 matching over 8 bases. Germline values: CDR1 LNHDA, CDR2 SQIVND (reference sequence). This CDR3 is 13 amino acids long. V shed 6 bases, J shed 7 bases, and the junction held 8 bases outside the gene matches. The DNA of the CDR3 is TGTGCCAGTAGCGAACAGGGGGTGAGGGAGCAGTACTTC. Translating gives CASSEQGVREQYF.

This rearrangement joins TRBV15 to TRBJ1-5; 7 bases are shared with TRBD1. Unmatched junction bases numbered 4, after V lost 1 base and J lost 4 bases. This CDR3 region has 15 residues. Germline lookup yields CDR1 LNHNV and CDR2 YYDKDF (reference sequence). CDR3 in amino acids: CATSRAIQGNQPQHF. The CDR3 coding sequence is TGTGCCACCAGCAGAGCCATACAGGGGAATCAGCCCCAGCATTTT.

The V and J genes are TRBV7-2 and TRBJ2-7; D possibly corresponds to TRBD1 (6 bases). V dropped 3 bases and J dropped 3 bases, with 18 bases sitting between them. From germline, CDR1 is SGHTA and CDR2 FQGNSA. The CDR3 covers 16 residues. The CDR3 nucleotides are TGTGCCAGCAGCTTCACAGGGCAACAGCCGTTCTACGAGCAGTACTTC. It specifies CASSFTGQQPFYEQYF.

This chain connects TRBV4-1 to TRBJ2-5; 9 bases align to TRBD1. CDR1 and CDR2 (germline): MGHRA, YSYEKL. V lost 5 bases, J lost 5 bases, and 15 bases stayed unmatched. The CDR3 totals 17 residues. Here the CDR3 DNA reads TGCGCCAGCAGCGACCTACCGGGACAGGGAGTGAGGGAGACCCAGTACTTC. Its translation is CASSDLPGQGVRETQYF.

A single count supports this clone. The chain uses TRBV7-9 and TRBJ1-2; no clear D gene. Trimming took off 1 base at V and 4 bases at J, with 7 bases between the two ends. The CDR3 runs 13 residues. The germline V gene encodes CDR1 SEHNR and CDR2 FQNEAQ (reference sequence). The CDR3 loop is CASSLGRPYGYTF. The CDR3 DNA follows: TGTGCCAGCAGCTTAGGCAGGCCCTATGGCTACACCTTC.

The sample holds one count of this clone. This chain joins TRBV28 and TRBJ1-4; weak D call: TRBD1 (5 bases). Germline V lookup: CDR1 MDHEN, CDR2 SYDVKM. V was cut by 6 bases and J by 4 bases, with 15 bases left in between. The CDR3 has 15 residues. Here the CDR3 DNA reads TGTGCCAGCAGCACCAGGGTTACCGATAATGAAAAACTGTTTTTT. As protein: CASSTRVTDNEKLFF.

V is TRBV4-2 and J is TRBJ1-2, with 10 bases that match TRBD1. CDR1 and CDR2 from the germline V gene are LGHNA and YNFKEQ. Trimming at V came to 0 bases and at J to 4 bases, leaving 14 bases not matched to a gene. This CDR3 is built from 19 residues. CDR3 in DNA: TGTGCCAGCAGCCAAGATATAGGCGGGACAGGGGCAACTGTCTATGGCTACACCTTC. Protein: CASSQDIGGTGATVYGYTF.

The gene calls are TRBV7-2 and TRBJ2-1; 10 bases agree with TRBD2. Per the germline V gene, CDR1 is SGHTA and CDR2 is FQGNSA. Trimming cost V 4 bases and J 2 bases; bases outside gene matches: 5. This CDR3 is 16 amino acids long. This CDR3 is CASSSSGTSAYNEQFF. For the CDR3, the DNA is TGTGCCAGCAGCTCCTCTGGGACTAGCGCCTACAATGAGCAGTTCTTC.

This clone was seen only once. The genes are TRBV7-9 and TRBJ1-3, with 9 nucleotides matching TRBD1. The CDR3 length is 15 residues. Germline V lookup: CDR1 SEHNR, CDR2 FQNEAQ (reference sequence). Trimming at V came to 5 bases and at J to 2 bases, leaving 4 bases not matched to a gene. CDR3 bases: TGTGCCAGCAGCAGACGGGACAGGGCTGGAAACACCATATATTTT. Its translation: CASSRRDRAGNTIYF.

The CDR3 here is CASSMESSYNSPLHF. As DNA, the CDR3 is TGTGCCAGTAGTATGGAGAGCTCCTATAATTCACCCCTCCACTTT. The gene calls are TRBV19 and TRBJ1-6, with D unresolved. Germline V gene sequence: CDR1 LNHDA, CDR2 SQIVND (reference sequence). V shed 3 bases and J shed 0 bases, with 6 bases lying between them. The CDR3 is 15 residues long.

The rearrangement joins TRBV7-9 to TRBJ1-1, with a tentative D call TRBD1 (5 bases). The germline V and J ends were trimmed by 8 bases and 0 bases, with 10 bases remaining between them. Germline-derived CDR1 and CDR2 are SEHNR and FQNEAQ (reference sequence). There are 13 residues in the CDR3. The CDR3 is CASGQQLNTEAFF. Written as DNA, the CDR3 is TGTGCCAGCGGACAACAGCTGAACACTGAAGCTTTCTTT.